This T cell receptor (beta chain) is from a study of blood T cell repertoires in COVID-19. Across the whole study: Some COVID-19 samples were acute and others convalescent; all came from the United States, Italy and Spain. Nucleic acid was either cDNA or gDNA, and it came from T cells, B-cell-depleted T cells, or PBMCs.

Produced via immunoSEQ multiplex PCR; TCRdb's table is partial and in-frame only. The sample shows 150,000 to 250,000 clones, roughly four fifths of them seen only once. This clone turned up a few times. Within the sample, other DNA sequences also encode this same CDR3. Trimming removed 2 bases from V and 1 base from J; junction bases left unmatched: 5. CDR1 and CDR2 (germline): LNHDA, SQIVND (reference sequence). This CDR3 is built from 17 residues. The study recruited people aged about 18 to 95 years across about two dozen US areas. The sample taken for sequencing was PBMCs or T cells enriched from blood (not recorded which). This TCR was sampled from a man between 35 and 55 years old who had recovered from COVID-19. The J gene is TRBJ2-1, the V gene TRBV19, with TRBD2 identical over 10 bases. Here the CDR3 DNA reads TGTGCCAGTAGTATACCTAGCGGGAGCTCTTCCTACAATGAGCAGTTCTTC. Translation: CASSIPSGSSSYNEQFF.